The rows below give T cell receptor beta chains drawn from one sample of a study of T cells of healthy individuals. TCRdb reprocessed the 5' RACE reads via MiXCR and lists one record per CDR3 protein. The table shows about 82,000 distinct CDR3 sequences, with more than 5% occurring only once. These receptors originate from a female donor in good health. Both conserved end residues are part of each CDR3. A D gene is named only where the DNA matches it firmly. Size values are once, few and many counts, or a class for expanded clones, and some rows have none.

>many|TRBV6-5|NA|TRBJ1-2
TGTGCCAGCAGTGTGGGGGGGGGATTGGTCTACACCTTC
CASSVGGGLVYTF
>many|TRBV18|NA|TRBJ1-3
TGTGCCAGCTCTGGGACCGGTGGAAACACCATATATTTT
CASSGTGGNTIYF
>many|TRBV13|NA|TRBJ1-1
TGTGCCAGCAGCTTAGGGGGTAGGAATGAAGCTTTCTTT
CASSLGGRNEAFF
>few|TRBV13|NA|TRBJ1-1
TGTGCCAGCATCGGGGCCGGGAACACTGAAGCTTTCTTT
CASIGAGNTEAFF
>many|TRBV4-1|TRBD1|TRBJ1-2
TGCGCCAGCTCAGGACAGGGGGCTTCTGGCTACACCTTC
CASSGQGASGYTF
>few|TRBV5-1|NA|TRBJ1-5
TGCGCCAGCAGCTTGGGGACCCCTGATCAGCCCCAGCATTTT
CASSLGTPDQPQHF
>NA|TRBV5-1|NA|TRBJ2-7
TGCGCCAGCAGCTTGGACTATATTACGGCGCAGTACTTC
CASSLDYITAQYF
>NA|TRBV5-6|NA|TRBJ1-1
TGTGCCAGCAGCTTGGCCGATGCAAGGGGTATCGCTGAAGCTTTCTTT
CASSLADARGIAEAFF
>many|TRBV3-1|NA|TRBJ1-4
TGTGCCAGCAGCCGAACCACGACAGCAACTAATGAAAAACTGTTTTTT
CASSRTTTATNEKLFF
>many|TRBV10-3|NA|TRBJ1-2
TGTGCCATCAGTGAATTGTACGCCCGCTATGGCTACACCTTC
CAISELYARYGYTF
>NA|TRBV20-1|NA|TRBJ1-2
TGCAGTGCTAGAGGCAAGGACAGAGCTAACTATGGCTACACCTTC
CSARGKDRANYGYTF
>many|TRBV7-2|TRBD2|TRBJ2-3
TGTGCCAGCAGCTTAGCGTTAGCGGGAGTTACAGATACGCAGTATTTT
CASSLALAGVTDTQYF
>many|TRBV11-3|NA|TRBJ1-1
TGTGCCAGCAGCTTAGGAGGCAGGCATGAAGCTTTCTTT
CASSLGGRHEAFF
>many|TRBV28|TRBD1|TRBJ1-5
TGTGCCAGCACCCTGACAGGGGGCCGTCAGCCCCAGCATTTT
CASTLTGGRQPQHF
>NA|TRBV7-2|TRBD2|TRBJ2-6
TGTGCCAGCAGCTCCCTTACTCTGACTAGCGTGGCTGGGGCCAACGTCCTGACTTTC
CASSSLTLTSVAGANVLTF
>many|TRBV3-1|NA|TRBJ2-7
TGTGCCAGCAGCCGCAGGGGTTTCGACTACGAGCAGTACTTC
CASSRRGFDYEQYF
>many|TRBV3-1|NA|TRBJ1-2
TGTGCCAGCAGGAAAAAAGGGACGGCCTATGGCTACACCTTC
CASRKKGTAYGYTF
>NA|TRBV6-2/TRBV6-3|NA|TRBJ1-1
TGTGCCAGCAGTCCCCGGTTGAGAGAAGCTTTCTTT
CASSPRLREAFF
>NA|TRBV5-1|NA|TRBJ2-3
TGCGCCAGCAGCTTGGTAGTCGACCCTAGCACAGATACGCAGTATTTT
CASSLVVDPSTDTQYF
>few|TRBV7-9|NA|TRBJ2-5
TGTGCCAGCAGCTTACAAGGGGATCAAGAGACCCAGTACTTC
CASSLQGDQETQYF
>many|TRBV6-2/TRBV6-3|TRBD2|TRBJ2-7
TGTGCCAGCAGTTCCCTAGCGGGAGTGGCGGACGAGCAGTACTTC
CASSSLAGVADEQYF
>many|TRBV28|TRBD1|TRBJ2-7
TGTGCCAGCAGTTTAAGGGACAGGGTTACCGAGCAGTACTTC
CASSLRDRVTEQYF
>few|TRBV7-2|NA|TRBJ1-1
TGTGCCAGCAGCATCCGGGGGGGCACTGAAGCTTTCTTT
CASSIRGGTEAFF
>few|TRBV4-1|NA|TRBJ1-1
TGCGCCAGCAGCCACCGGGCTCTGGGGGCCACTGAAGCTTTCTTT
CASSHRALGATEAFF
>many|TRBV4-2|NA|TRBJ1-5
TGTGCCAGCAGCCTGCTTGGGGCAGCCCCCAATCAGCCCCAGCATTTT
CASSLLGAAPNQPQHF
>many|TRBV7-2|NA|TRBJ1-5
TGTGCCAGCAGCTCAGGACAGCCTAGCAATCAGCCCCAGCATTTT
CASSSGQPSNQPQHF
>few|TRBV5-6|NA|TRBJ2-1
TGTGCCAGCAGCCGCGAGGGTGTGGGCTCCTACAATGAGCAGTTCTTC
CASSREGVGSYNEQFF
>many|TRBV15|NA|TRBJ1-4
TGTGCCACCAGCAGAGTTGGCACAGGAGGTGAAAAACTGTTTTTT
CATSRVGTGGEKLFF
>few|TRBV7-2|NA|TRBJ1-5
TGTGCCAGCAGCTCCTTAGACAATCAGCCCCAGCATTTT
CASSSLDNQPQHF
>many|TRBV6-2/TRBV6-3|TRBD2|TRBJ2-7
TGTGCCAGCAGCCAGGTCCGACTAGCGGGGAATTTCTACGAGCAGTACTTC
CASSQVRLAGNFYEQYF
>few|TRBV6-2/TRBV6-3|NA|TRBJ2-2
TGTGCCAGCAGTTACGGGGCGGACCCCGCGAACACCGGGGAGCTGTTTTTT
CASSYGADPANTGELFF